The clone carrying this T cell receptor beta chain occurred once. Here immunoSEQ multiplex PCR was the method, and the copy in TCRdb shows in-frame clones only, minus some. Of some 350,000 clones listed, 70% to 90% were seen once; the top ten hold approximately 3%. Seattle researchers signed up patients amid active infection and tracked them longitudinally. Germline V gene sequence: CDR1 MRHNA, CDR2 SNTAGT. The V gene end was trimmed by 6 bases and the J gene end by 0 bases; junction bases not matched to a gene: 10. The CDR3 is 16 amino acids. This entry is derived from a study of blood T cell repertoires in COVID-19. As for the study in general: The study drew acute and convalescent COVID-19 samples from the United States, Italy and Spain. Sources were T cells, B-cell-depleted T cells, or PBMCs; the material itself was cDNA or gDNA.

Sequences were obtained from peripheral blood. The chain has TRBV6-4 and TRBJ1-2, with TRBD1 identical over 7 bases. The receptor was isolated from a woman aged 30 to 39 with COVID-19, enrolled during active disease. CDR3 amino acids: CASRRRDSVSNYGYTF. CDR3 DNA: TGTGCCAGCAGAAGACGGGACAGCGTTTCTAACTATGGCTACACCTTC.